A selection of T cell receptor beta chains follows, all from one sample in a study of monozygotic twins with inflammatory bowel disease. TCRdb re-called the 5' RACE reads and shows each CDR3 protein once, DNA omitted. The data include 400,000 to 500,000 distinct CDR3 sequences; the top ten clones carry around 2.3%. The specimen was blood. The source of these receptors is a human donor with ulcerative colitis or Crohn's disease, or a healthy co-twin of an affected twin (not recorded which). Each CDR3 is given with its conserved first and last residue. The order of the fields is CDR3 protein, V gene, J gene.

CDR3 protein: CASSQGTGRELFF
V gene: TRBV3-1
J gene: TRBJ2-2

CDR3 protein: CASMSSGSDTGELFF
V gene: TRBV5-1
J gene: TRBJ2-2

CDR3 protein: CAISEGRQDEQYF
V gene: TRBV10-3
J gene: TRBJ2-7

CDR3 protein: CAISELGRLQETQYF
V gene: TRBV10-3
J gene: TRBJ2-5

CDR3 protein: CASSFRGNEKLFF
V gene: TRBV27
J gene: TRBJ1-4

CDR3 protein: CASSQDGTGSSFF
V gene: TRBV3-1
J gene: TRBJ1-1

CDR3 protein: CASSPSRVGGEYF
V gene: TRBV7-2
J gene: TRBJ2-3

CDR3 protein: CASSSTTYEQFF
V gene: TRBV7-2
J gene: TRBJ2-1

CDR3 protein: CATSPPRGTGTYEQYF
V gene: TRBV15
J gene: TRBJ2-7

CDR3 protein: CASSIVGQPETQYF
V gene: TRBV19
J gene: TRBJ2-5

CDR3 protein: CASSLSSLGNYGYTF
V gene: TRBV28
J gene: TRBJ1-2

CDR3 protein: CSASGLAGSYNEQFF
V gene: TRBV20-1
J gene: TRBJ2-1

CDR3 protein: CASSLSAGGSREYF
V gene: TRBV5-1
J gene: TRBJ2-5

CDR3 protein: CASSQDRQPLSNQPQHF
V gene: TRBV4-1
J gene: TRBJ1-5

CDR3 protein: CASSNERGVGTDTQYF
V gene: TRBV4-1
J gene: TRBJ2-3

CDR3 protein: CASSEARNTGELFF
V gene: TRBV7-3
J gene: TRBJ2-2

CDR3 protein: CASSRQDLYGYTF
V gene: TRBV7-2
J gene: TRBJ1-2

CDR3 protein: CSAEKGGVTEAFF
V gene: TRBV20-1
J gene: TRBJ1-1

CDR3 protein: CASSPIQGAIFGNTIYF
V gene: TRBV27
J gene: TRBJ1-3

CDR3 protein: CSARGDRGLIEQYF
V gene: TRBV20-1
J gene: TRBJ2-7

CDR3 protein: CASSFQGGRYEQYF
V gene: TRBV5-1
J gene: TRBJ2-7